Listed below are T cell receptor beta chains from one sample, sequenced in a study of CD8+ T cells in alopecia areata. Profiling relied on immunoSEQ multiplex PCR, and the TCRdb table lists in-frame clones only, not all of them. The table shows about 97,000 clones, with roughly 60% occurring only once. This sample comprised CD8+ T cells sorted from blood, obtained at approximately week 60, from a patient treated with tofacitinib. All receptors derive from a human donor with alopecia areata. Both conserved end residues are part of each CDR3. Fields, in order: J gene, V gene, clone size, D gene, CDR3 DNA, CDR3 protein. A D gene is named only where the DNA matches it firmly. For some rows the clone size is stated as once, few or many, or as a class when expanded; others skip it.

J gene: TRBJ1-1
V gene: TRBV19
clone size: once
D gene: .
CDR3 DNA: TGTGCCAGTAGTATTTTCTGGGGTCCTGTCGGTGAAGCTTTCTTT
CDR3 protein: CASSIFWGPVGEAFF

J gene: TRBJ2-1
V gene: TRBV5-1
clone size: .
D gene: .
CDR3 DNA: TGCGCCAGCAGCTTGGCGCCAGAATATGAGCAGTTCTTC
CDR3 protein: CASSLAPEYEQFF

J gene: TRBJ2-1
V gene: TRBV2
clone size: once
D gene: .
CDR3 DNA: TGTGCCAGCAGCCGCCAAGCGAATTCTCGCTCCTACAATGAGCAGTTCTTC
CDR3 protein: CASSRQANSRSYNEQFF

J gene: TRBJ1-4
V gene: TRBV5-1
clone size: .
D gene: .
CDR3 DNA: TGCGCCAGCAGTTGGACAGTCGATGAAAAACTGTTTTTT
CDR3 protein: CASSWTVDEKLFF

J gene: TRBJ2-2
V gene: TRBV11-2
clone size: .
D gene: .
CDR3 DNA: TGTGCCAGCAGCCTACCTTCGAGCACCGGGGAGCTGTTTTTT
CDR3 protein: CASSLPSSTGELFF

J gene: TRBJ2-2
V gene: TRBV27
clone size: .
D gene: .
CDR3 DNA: TGTGCCAGCAGCCCAACTAGCTTTTCGAACACCGGGGAGCTGTTTTTT
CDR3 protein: CASSPTSFSNTGELFF

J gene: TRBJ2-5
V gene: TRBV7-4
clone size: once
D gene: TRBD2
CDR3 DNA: TGTGCCAGCAGCCACCGTTCGCCCCGGACTAGCGGGGGGCCAGAGACCCAGTACTTC
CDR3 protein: CASSHRSPRTSGGPETQYF

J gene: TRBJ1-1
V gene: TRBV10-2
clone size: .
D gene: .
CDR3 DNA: TGCGCCAGCAGTGAGAGTCAGGGGCGTCACCGCACTGAAGCTTTCTTT
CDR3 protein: CASSESQGRHRTEAFF

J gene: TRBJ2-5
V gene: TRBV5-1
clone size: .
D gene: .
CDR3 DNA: TGCGCCAGCAGCTTGGGTGTTGAGGAGACCCAGTACTTC
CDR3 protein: CASSLGVEETQYF

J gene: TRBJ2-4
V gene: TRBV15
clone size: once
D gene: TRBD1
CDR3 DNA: TGTGCCACCAGCGGCTACCCGGGACAGGGTAACATTCAGTACTTC
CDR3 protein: CATSGYPGQGNIQYF

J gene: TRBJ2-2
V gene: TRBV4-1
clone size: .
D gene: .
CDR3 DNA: TGCGCCAGCAGTAACCCAACCGGGAAACCCACCGGGGAGCTGTTTTTT
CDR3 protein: CASSNPTGKPTGELFF

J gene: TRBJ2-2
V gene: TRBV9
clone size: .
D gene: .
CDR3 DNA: TGTGCCAGCAGCGTAGCGGTGACAGAGGCCGCCGGGGAGCTGTTTTTT
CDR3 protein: CASSVAVTEAAGELFF

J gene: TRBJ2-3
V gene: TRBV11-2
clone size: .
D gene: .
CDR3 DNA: TGTGCCAGCAGCTCCACCCCCACAGATACGCAGTATTTT
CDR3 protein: CASSSTPTDTQYF

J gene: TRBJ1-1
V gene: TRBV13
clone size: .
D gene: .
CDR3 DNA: TGTGCCGGCAGCTCCAATCTACCTGGGGGTGGCACTGAAGCTTTCTTT
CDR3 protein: CAGSSNLPGGGTEAFF

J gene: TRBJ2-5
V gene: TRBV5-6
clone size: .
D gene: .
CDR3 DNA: TGTGCCAGCAGCACAGACGACGGAGCGGGTCAAGAGACCCAGTACTTC
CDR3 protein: CASSTDDGAGQETQYF

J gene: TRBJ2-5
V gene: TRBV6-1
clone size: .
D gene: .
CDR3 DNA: TGTGCCAGCAGTGGACCGGTGTGGGAGACCCAGTACTTC
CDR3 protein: CASSGPVWETQYF

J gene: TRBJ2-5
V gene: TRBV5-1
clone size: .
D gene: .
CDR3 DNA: TGCGCCAGCAGCTCTTACAGGTCGCAAGAGACCCAGTACTTC
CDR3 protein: CASSSYRSQETQYF

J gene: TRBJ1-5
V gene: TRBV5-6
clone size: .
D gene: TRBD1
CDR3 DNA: TGTGCCAGCAGCTCCATGGGACAGGGTTTGGGGCCCCAGCATTTT
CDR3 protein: CASSSMGQGLGPQHF

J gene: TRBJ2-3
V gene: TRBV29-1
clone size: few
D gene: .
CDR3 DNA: TGCAGCGTGTGGGGTCAGGGTAGCACAGATACGCAGTATTTT
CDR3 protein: CSVWGQGSTDTQYF

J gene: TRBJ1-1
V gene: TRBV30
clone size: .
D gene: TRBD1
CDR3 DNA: TGTGCCTGGACCTGGGAAACAGGGGGTAGAACTTTCTTT
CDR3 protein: CAWTWETGGRTFF

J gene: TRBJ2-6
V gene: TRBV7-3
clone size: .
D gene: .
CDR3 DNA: TGTGCCAGCAGCGGATCGGGACAAATCTCTGGGGCCAACGTCCTGACTTTC
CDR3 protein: CASSGSGQISGANVLTF

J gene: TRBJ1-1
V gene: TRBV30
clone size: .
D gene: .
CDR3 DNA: TGTGCCTGGAGCCCTCCATTAACGAGGCCCTCCGGCATGAACACTGAAGCTTTCTTT
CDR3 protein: CAWSPPLTRPSGMNTEAFF

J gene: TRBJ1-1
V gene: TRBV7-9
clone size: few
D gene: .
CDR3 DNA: TGTGCCAGCAGCTCCGTCGGCAGACTTAAGGTTACTGAAGCTTTCTTT
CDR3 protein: CASSSVGRLKVTEAFF

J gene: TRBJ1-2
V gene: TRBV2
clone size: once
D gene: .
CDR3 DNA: TGTGCCAGCAGTGGGCGGGCAATCTATGGCTACACCTTC
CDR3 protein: CASSGRAIYGYTF

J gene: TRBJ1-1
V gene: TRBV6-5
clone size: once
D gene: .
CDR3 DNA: TGTGCCAGCAGTCATAATAGGAACACTGAAGCTTTCTTT
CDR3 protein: CASSHNRNTEAFF

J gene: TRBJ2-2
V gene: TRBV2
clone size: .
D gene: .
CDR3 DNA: TGTGCCAGCAGGGACTCCACCGGGGAGCTGTTTTTT
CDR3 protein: CASRDSTGELFF

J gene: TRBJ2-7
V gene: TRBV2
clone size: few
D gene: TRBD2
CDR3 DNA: TGTGCCAGCAGTTCAACAGCGGGGGGGCCCTACGAGCAGTACTTC
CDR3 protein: CASSSTAGGPYEQYF

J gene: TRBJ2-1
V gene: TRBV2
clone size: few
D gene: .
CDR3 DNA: TGTGCCAGCAAGAGGGCGGGGAGCTCCTACAATGAGCAGTTCTTC
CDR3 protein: CASKRAGSSYNEQFF

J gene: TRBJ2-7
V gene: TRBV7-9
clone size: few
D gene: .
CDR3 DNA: TGTGCCAGCAGCTTAGATGGGCAGGGGTCGACCTACGAGCAGTACTTC
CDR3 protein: CASSLDGQGSTYEQYF

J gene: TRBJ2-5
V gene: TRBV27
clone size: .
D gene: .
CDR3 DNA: TGTGCCAGCAGTTCCCGGGACTCTCTCGGAGAGACCCAGTACTTC
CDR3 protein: CASSSRDSLGETQYF

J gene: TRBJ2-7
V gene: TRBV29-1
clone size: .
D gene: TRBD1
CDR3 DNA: TGCAGCGTTGAGTACACAGGGGACTCCTACGAGCAGTACTTC
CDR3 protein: CSVEYTGDSYEQYF

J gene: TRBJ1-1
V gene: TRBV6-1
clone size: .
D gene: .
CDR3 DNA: TGTGCCAGCAGTGTTCCGGGCCCAAGCACTGAAGCTTTCTTT
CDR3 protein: CASSVPGPSTEAFF

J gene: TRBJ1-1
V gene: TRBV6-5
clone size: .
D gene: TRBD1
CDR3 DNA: TGTGCCAGCAGAACACAGGGGGCAGGCACTGAAGCTTTCTTT
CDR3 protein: CASRTQGAGTEAFF

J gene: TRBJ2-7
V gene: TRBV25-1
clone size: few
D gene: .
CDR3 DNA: TGTGCCAGCAGTGAATACGAGGGGAGCTCCTACGAGCAGTACTTC
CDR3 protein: CASSEYEGSSYEQYF

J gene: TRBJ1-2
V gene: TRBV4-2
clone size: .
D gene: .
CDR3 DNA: TGTGCCAGCAGCCAATCAATCGGGACATCCCATGGCTACACCTTC
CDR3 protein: CASSQSIGTSHGYTF

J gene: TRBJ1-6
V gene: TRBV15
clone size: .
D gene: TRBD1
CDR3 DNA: TGTGCCACCAGCGTGGGGACAGGGAATTCACCCCTCCACTTT
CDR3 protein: CATSVGTGNSPLHF

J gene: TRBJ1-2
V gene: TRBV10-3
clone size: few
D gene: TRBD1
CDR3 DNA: TGTGCCATCAGTGGGACAGGGTCCAACTATGGCTACACCTTC
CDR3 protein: CAISGTGSNYGYTF

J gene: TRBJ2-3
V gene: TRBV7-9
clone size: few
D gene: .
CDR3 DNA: TGTGCCAGCAGCTTAGTCTTTCCGGGCACAGATACGCAGTATTTT
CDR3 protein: CASSLVFPGTDTQYF

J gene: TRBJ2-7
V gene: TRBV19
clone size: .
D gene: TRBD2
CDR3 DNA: TGTGCCAGTAGTATGACTAGCGGGGCCTACGAGCAGTACTTC
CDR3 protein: CASSMTSGAYEQYF

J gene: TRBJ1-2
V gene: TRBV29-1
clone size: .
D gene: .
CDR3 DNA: TGCAGCGTTGCGGGGGCATATGGCTACACCTTC
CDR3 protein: CSVAGAYGYTF

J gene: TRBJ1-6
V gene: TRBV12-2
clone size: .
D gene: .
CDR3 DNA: TGTGCAAGTCGCTTAGCGCCGGCAGAGTATAATTCACCCCTCCACTTT
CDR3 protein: CASRLAPAEYNSPLHF

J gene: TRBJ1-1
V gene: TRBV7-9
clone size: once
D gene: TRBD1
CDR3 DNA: TGTGCCAGCAGCCCCCGGACAGGGGGCCAGGACACTGAAGCTTTCTTT
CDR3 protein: CASSPRTGGQDTEAFF

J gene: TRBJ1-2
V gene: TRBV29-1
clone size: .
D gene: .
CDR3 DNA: TGCAGCGTTGTGGGGGAAGGTGTCTATGGCTACACCTTC
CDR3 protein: CSVVGEGVYGYTF

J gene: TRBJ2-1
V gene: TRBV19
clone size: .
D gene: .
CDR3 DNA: TGTGCCAGTAGGGCCAATGAGCAGTTCTTC
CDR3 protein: CASRANEQFF

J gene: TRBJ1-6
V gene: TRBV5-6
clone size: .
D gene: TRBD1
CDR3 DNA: TGTGCCAGCAGCCCTCTAACAGGGGGACCCCTCCACTTT
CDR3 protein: CASSPLTGGPLHF

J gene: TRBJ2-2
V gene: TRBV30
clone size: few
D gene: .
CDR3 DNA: TGTGCCTGGATCTATACCGGGGAGCTGTTTTTT
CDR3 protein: CAWIYTGELFF

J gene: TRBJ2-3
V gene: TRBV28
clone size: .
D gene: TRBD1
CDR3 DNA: TGTGCCAGCAGTTCCACAGGGGGTTTGGGAGATACGCAGTATTTT
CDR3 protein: CASSSTGGLGDTQYF

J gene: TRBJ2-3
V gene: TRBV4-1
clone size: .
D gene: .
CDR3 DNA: TGCGCCAGCAGCCAAGTCCCTCAAGCGACAGATACGCAGTATTTT
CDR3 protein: CASSQVPQATDTQYF

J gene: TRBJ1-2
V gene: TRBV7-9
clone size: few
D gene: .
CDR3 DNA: TGTGCCAGCAGCCTCGGGGGAGGTGGCTACACCTTC
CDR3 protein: CASSLGGGGYTF

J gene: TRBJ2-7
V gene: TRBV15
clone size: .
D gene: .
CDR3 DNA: TGTGCCACCAGCAGCGGGATAAACGAGCAGTACTTC
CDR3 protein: CATSSGINEQYF

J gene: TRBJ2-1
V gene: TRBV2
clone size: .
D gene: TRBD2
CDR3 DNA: TGTGCCAGCAATGAGATAGCGGGGGGCGATGAGCAGTTCTTC
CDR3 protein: CASNEIAGGDEQFF

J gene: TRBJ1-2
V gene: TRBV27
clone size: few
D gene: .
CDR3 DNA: TGTGCCAGCAGCCCCTACCCGACAGCAGGCCCTTCCTATGGCTACACCTTC
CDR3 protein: CASSPYPTAGPSYGYTF

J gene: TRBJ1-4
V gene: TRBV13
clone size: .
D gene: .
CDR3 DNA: TGTGCCAGCAGCCCGTCTGGTACAACTAATGAAAAACTGTTTTTT
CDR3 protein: CASSPSGTTNEKLFF

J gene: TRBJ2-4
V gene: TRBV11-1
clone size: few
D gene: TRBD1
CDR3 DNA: TGTGCCAGCAGCTGGGGCCCGGGACAGAAAAACATTCAGTACTTC
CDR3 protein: CASSWGPGQKNIQYF

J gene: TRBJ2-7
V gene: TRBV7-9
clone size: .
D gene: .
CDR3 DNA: TGTGCCAACAGCGAAGATAGCTCCTACGAGCAGTACTTC
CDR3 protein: CANSEDSSYEQYF